A selection of T cell receptor beta chains follows, all from one sample in a study of T cell changes during pregnancy in multiple sclerosis. TCRdb keeps only in-frame clones here, not all; method: immunoSEQ multiplex PCR. The sample carries 45,000 to 55,000 clones, roughly 88% recorded once. Sequencing was performed on CD4+ T cells from peripheral blood mononuclear cells, taken in the second trimester of pregnancy. The receptors shown here come from a female donor with multiple sclerosis, enrolled in a pregnancy study. Each CDR3 is given with its conserved first and last residue. The D gene is left open where the match is weak. Size is omitted from some rows. Given values are once, few, many or a class for expanded clones.

V gene,J gene,clone size,D gene,CDR3 DNA,CDR3 protein
TRBV6-1,TRBJ2-7,NA,NA,TGTGCCAGCCAGGGGGTGAGCGGGAGTTTATACGAGCAGTACTTC,CASQGVSGSLYEQYF
TRBV18,TRBJ1-1,once,TRBD1,TGTGCCAGCTCACCATACATGAGGGACAGAATAAACACTGAAGCTTTCTTT,CASSPYMRDRINTEAFF
TRBV11-2,TRBJ1-2,few,NA,TGTGCCAGCAGCTTTGTGGCAGACTATGGCTACACCTTC,CASSFVADYGYTF
TRBV9,TRBJ2-1,NA,TRBD2,TGTGCCAGCACACGCGGGAGCAGCAATGAGCAGTTCTTC,CASTRGSSNEQFF
TRBV6-1,TRBJ2-5,NA,NA,TGTGCCAGCAGTGACGTGGAGACCCAGTACTTC,CASSDVETQYF
TRBV29-1,TRBJ1-1,NA,NA,TGCAGCGTGGGACTAAAAATGGTCGGCACTGAAGCTTTCTTT,CSVGLKMVGTEAFF
TRBV19,TRBJ2-1,NA,NA,TGTGCCAGTAGACTGGGGCAGGGCTTCTACAATGAGCAGTTCTTC,CASRLGQGFYNEQFF
TRBV28,TRBJ2-7,NA,TRBD1,TGTGCCAGCAGGACAGGGGGCGGGTACGAGCAGTACTTC,CASRTGGGYEQYF
TRBV7-2,TRBJ1-5,NA,TRBD1,TGTGCCAGCAGCTTCCAGGGGGAGGGCAATCAGCCCCAGCATTTT,CASSFQGEGNQPQHF
TRBV28,TRBJ1-5,NA,TRBD1,TGTGCCAGCAGCCTGACAGGGAGAGGCCTCTATAGCAATCAGCCCCAGCATTTT,CASSLTGRGLYSNQPQHF
TRBV28,TRBJ2-7,NA,NA,TGTGCCAGCAGTCCCAATCACGAGCAGTACTTC,CASSPNHEQYF
TRBV12-5,TRBJ2-3,NA,NA,TGTGCTAGTGGTTTGGTCCGGGGAACGCAGTATTTT,CASGLVRGTQYF
TRBV9,TRBJ1-2,NA,NA,TGTGCCAGCAGCGTGAATCCCGGGGGTGGCTACACCTTC,CASSVNPGGGYTF
TRBV9,TRBJ2-1,NA,TRBD2,TGTGCCAGCAGCGTAGCAGCGGGAGCCTACAATGAGCAGTTCTTC,CASSVAAGAYNEQFF
TRBV25-1,TRBJ2-5,NA,TRBD2,TGTGCCAGCAGTGAATTGGTCCTAGCGGGAGGGCTAGAGACCCAGTACTTC,CASSELVLAGGLETQYF
TRBV29-1,TRBJ2-5,once,TRBD2,TGCAGCGTTTCCAGCGGGAGGCGCGAGACCCAGTACTTC,CSVSSGRRETQYF
TRBV5-1,TRBJ2-1,NA,TRBD2,TGCGCCAGCAAGCGGGGCCCCTCCTACAATGAGCAGTTCTTC,CASKRGPSYNEQFF
TRBV5-1,TRBJ2-2,once,NA,TGCGCCAGCAGCTTGGCCGAAAACTCGAACACCGGGGAGCTGTTTTTT,CASSLAENSNTGELFF
TRBV5-5,TRBJ1-5,NA,NA,TGTGCCAGCAGCTTGAGGGGTAGCAATCAGCCCCAGCATTTT,CASSLRGSNQPQHF
TRBV2,TRBJ1-1,NA,NA,TGTGCCAGCAGTGGTAGGGAGGAAACTGAAGCTTTCTTT,CASSGREETEAFF
TRBV5-5,TRBJ1-5,NA,TRBD1,TGTGCCAGCAGCGTATCCACAGGGGCAAGTCCGTTGGAGCCCCAGCATTTT,CASSVSTGASPLEPQHF
TRBV5-1,TRBJ1-5,NA,NA,TGCGCCAGCAGCTTGTCCCCCGGCGGGGGGAACAATCAGCCCCAGCATTTT,CASSLSPGGGNNQPQHF
TRBV7-9,TRBJ1-2,once,TRBD1,TGTGCCAGCAGCAAGGGACAGGGGTCTAACTATGGCTACACCTTC,CASSKGQGSNYGYTF
TRBV28,TRBJ1-6,NA,NA,TGTGCCAGCAGTTCACCCCCTCGGTCACCCCTCCACTTT,CASSSPPRSPLHF
TRBV2,TRBJ1-1,NA,NA,TGTGCCAGCAGTAAACAGGGCAGTAACACTGAAGCTTTCTTT,CASSKQGSNTEAFF
TRBV4-3,TRBJ2-3,NA,NA,TGCGCCAGCAGCCAAGATTCGGGCGGGCAGACGCAGTATTTT,CASSQDSGGQTQYF
TRBV19,TRBJ2-1,NA,TRBD2,TGTGCCAGTAGAGTAAAGCGGGATCATTACAATGAGCAGTTCTTC,CASRVKRDHYNEQFF
TRBV5-1,TRBJ2-3,NA,TRBD2,TGCGCCAGCACGGGCGCGGGAGTCACAGATACGCAGTATTTT,CASTGAGVTDTQYF
TRBV18,TRBJ2-6,NA,NA,TGTGCCAGCTCAGGGGCGAGAGGGGCCAACGTCCTGACTTTC,CASSGARGANVLTF
TRBV6-1,TRBJ2-1,NA,TRBD2,TGTGCCAGCAGTGTTACTAAGGGCGGGAGTTCCTACAATGAGCAGTTCTTC,CASSVTKGGSSYNEQFF
TRBV4-3,TRBJ2-1,NA,NA,TGCGCCAGCAGCCAAGATGAGGCAGTGCTCATGGATGAGCAGTTCTTC,CASSQDEAVLMDEQFF
TRBV27,TRBJ2-5,NA,NA,TGTGCCAGCAGTTCAACTAGGATGGGAGAGACCCAGTACTTC,CASSSTRMGETQYF
TRBV21-1,TRBJ2-7,few,NA,TGTGCCAGCAGCAACGGAGACAGAGCAATCTACGAGCAGTACTTC,CASSNGDRAIYEQYF
TRBV7-2,TRBJ2-2,NA,NA,TGTGCCAGCAGCCCCCGATTAGCGAGGAACACCGGGGAGCTGTTTTTT,CASSPRLARNTGELFF
TRBV4-2,TRBJ2-1,NA,TRBD2,TGTGCCAGCAGACTTAGCGGGGGCGGGGGGGATGAGCAGTTCTTC,CASRLSGGGGDEQFF
TRBV19,TRBJ1-1,NA,NA,TGTGCCAGTACAAACCAGGGGTTGCGGACTGAAGCTTTCTTT,CASTNQGLRTEAFF
TRBV6-5,TRBJ1-1,NA,TRBD1,TGTGCCAGCAGTTCCCGGGACAGGGGGTTGAACACTGAAGCTTTCTTT,CASSSRDRGLNTEAFF
TRBV7-7,TRBJ2-5,NA,NA,TGTGCTAGCAGCCCCCTGAGAGAACAAGAGACCCAGTACTTC,CASSPLREQETQYF
TRBV5-1,TRBJ2-7,NA,NA,TGCGCCAGCAGCTTGGGACAGAGCTACGAGCAGTACTTC,CASSLGQSYEQYF
TRBV27,TRBJ2-2,NA,NA,TGTGCCAGCAGTTTATCCGCGGCCGCGAACACCGGGGAGCTGTTTTTT,CASSLSAAANTGELFF
TRBV28,TRBJ2-5,NA,TRBD1,TGTGCCAGCAGATCAGGGGGCGAAGAGACCCAGTACTTC,CASRSGGEETQYF
TRBV7-2,TRBJ2-1,NA,NA,TGTGCCAGCAGCTTCAGGGACAATGAGCAGTTCTTC,CASSFRDNEQFF